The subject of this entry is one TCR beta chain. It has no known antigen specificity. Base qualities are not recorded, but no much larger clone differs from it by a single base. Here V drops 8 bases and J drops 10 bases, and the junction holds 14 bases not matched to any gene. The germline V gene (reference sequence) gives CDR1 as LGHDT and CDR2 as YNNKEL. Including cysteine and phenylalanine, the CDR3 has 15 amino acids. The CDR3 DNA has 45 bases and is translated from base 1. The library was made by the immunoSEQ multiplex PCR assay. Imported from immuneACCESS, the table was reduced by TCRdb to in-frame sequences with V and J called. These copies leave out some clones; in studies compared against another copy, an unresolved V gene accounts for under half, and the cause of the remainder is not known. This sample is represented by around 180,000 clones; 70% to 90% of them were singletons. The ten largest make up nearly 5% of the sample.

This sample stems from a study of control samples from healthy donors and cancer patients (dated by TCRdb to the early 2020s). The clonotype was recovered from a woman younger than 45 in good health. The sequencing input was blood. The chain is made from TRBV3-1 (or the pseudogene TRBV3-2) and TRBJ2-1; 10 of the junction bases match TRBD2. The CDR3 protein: CASARIAGGLGEQFF. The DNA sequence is TGTGCCAGCGCGAGGATAGCGGGGGGCCTGGGGGAGCAGTTCTTC.